The clone carrying this TCR beta chain was seen a handful of times. Its antigen is unidentified. The sample contains more than one DNA sequence encoding this CDR3. Treatment reported: oral pan-JAK inhibitor, 5-10 mg twice daily. T lymphocytes (CD4+ and CD8+) were sorted from PBMCs. This record belongs to a study of CD8+ T cells in alopecia areata. General study findings and limits: The treated group had a single nonresponder, limiting CD8+ expansion-response conclusions. Persistence in scalp and blood during tofacitinib was observed for many expanded lesional clones.

Reverse transcribed after extraction, RNA yielded cDNA as the sequencing template. Here immunoSEQ multiplex PCR was the method, and the copy in TCRdb shows in-frame clones only, minus some. The sample has under 200,000 clones, approximately 65% seen once. The junction had 5 bases not matched to a gene; V was cut back by 7 bases and J by 5 bases. The CDR3 contains 13 residues. Germline V gene lookup returns CDR1 SQVTM and CDR2 ANQGSEA. V is TRBV29-1 and J is TRBJ2-5; TRBD1 matches at 12 bases. The clonotype was recovered from a human donor with alopecia areata. Material: CD4+ T cells sorted from blood, obtained at week 4, from a patient treated with tofacitinib. CDR3 DNA sequence: TGCAGCGCAGGGACAGGGGGCGTCGAGACCCAGTACTTC. Protein product: CSAGTGGVETQYF.